These 28 T cell receptor beta chains were sequenced from one sample in a study of T cell responses to AZD1222 COVID-19 vaccine. The method was immunoSEQ multiplex PCR; TCRdb's version includes in-frame clones alone and lacks a portion of them. The data contain about 180,000 clones, 90% of them singletons. The starting material was peripheral blood, obtained on day 0 of AZD1222 vaccination. These receptors were taken from an adult in good health.

The chain combines TRBV3-1 (or the pseudogene TRBV3-2) with TRBJ1-6, with 10 bases matching TRBD1. This CDR3 region has 14 residues. The germline gives CDR1 LGHDT, CDR2 YNNKEL (reference sequence). With 4 bases clipped from V and 8 bases from J, the junction kept 2 bases outside the gene matches. CDR3 DNA sequence: TGTGCCAGCAGCCTAGGACAGGGGGATTCACCCCTCCACTTT. It yields the protein CASSLGQGDSPLHF.

This sequence joins TRBV27 and TRBJ2-2; 8 bases align to TRBD1. The CDR3 is made up of 14 amino acids. With V trimmed by 4 bases and J by 6 bases, 4 bases remained unmatched. Germline V CDR1 and CDR2: MNHEY, SMNVEV (reference sequence). The CDR3 loop reads CASSWDRHAGELFF. Written as DNA, the CDR3 is TGTGCCAGCAGTTGGGACAGGCATGCCGGGGAGCTGTTTTTT.

The rearrangement links TRBV19 to TRBJ1-4; possible D gene TRBD1, 6 bases. This CDR3 is built from 15 residues. Germline V lookup: CDR1 LNHDA, CDR2 SQIVND (reference sequence). V shed 6 bases and J shed 4 bases, with 15 bases lying between them. Here the CDR3 reads CASSQGPGGNEKLFF. CDR3 DNA: TGTGCCAGTAGCCAGGGGCCGGGGGGTAATGAAAAACTGTTTTTT.

This clone was observed a single time. J is TRBJ1-5 and V is TRBV6-4; D perhaps matches TRBD1 (5 bases). The CDR3 runs to 16 residues. Germline values: CDR1 MRHNA, CDR2 SNTAGT. The V end was cut by 0 bases, the J end by 7 bases, with 16 bases between. Here the CDR3 DNA reads TGTGCCAGCAGTGACTCGTCTCAGGGAGCAGGCCAGCCCCAGCATTTT. Translating it yields CASSDSSQGAGQPQHF.

The chain uses TRBV25-1 and TRBJ2-5, with D tentatively TRBD1 or TRBD2 (5 bases each). The CDR3 runs to 14 residues. Germline V gene data show CDR1 as MGHDK and CDR2 as SYGVNS. Trimming removed 4 bases at V and 5 bases at J, with 14 bases between. The CDR3, as DNA: TGTGCCAGCAGTGGGTACGACTGGGGGGAGACCCAGTACTTC. Its protein is CASSGYDWGETQYF.

This chain uses TRBV2 with TRBJ2-3; D is perhaps TRBD2 (6 bases). The CDR3 consists of 13 residues. Germline lookup yields CDR1 SNHLY and CDR2 FYNNEI. Trimming left V 6 bases short and J 6 bases short, with 13 bases between. CDR3 nucleotide sequence: TGTGCCAGCAGCCAATCCCGGGGGGATACGCAGTATTTT. This sequence encodes CASSQSRGDTQYF.

CDR3 protein: CASSPIGQLEAFF. Written as DNA, the CDR3 is TGTGCCAGCTCCCCGATAGGACAGCTTGAAGCTTTCTTT. The chain employs TRBV18 and TRBJ1-1; D is perhaps TRBD1 (6 bases). CDR1 KGHSH and CDR2 LQKENI come from the germline V gene. The V end was cut by 6 bases, the J end by 7 bases, with 15 bases between. The CDR3 is 13 residues long.

This clone showed up just once. The gene calls are TRBV9 and TRBJ1-1; D unresolved. The germline V and J ends were trimmed by 1 base and 4 bases, with 8 bases remaining between them. This CDR3 region has 13 residues. Germline CDR1 SGDLS, CDR2 YYNGEE. CDR3 loop: CASSVTYSTEAFF. Here the CDR3 DNA reads TGTGCCAGCAGCGTAACGTATTCCACTGAAGCTTTCTTT.

This chain joins TRBV6-4 and TRBJ1-1; weak D call: TRBD1 (5 bases). V was trimmed by 2 bases and J by 8 bases, leaving 15 bases between them. CDR3 length: 14 residues. The germline V gene has CDR1 MRHNA and CDR2 SNTAGT. CDR3 protein: CASSDRRDPAEAFF. DNA of the CDR3: TGTGCCAGCAGTGACCGTAGGGACCCTGCGGAAGCTTTCTTT.

This clone has only one observation. V and J are TRBV9 and TRBJ2-5, with 8 bases aligning to TRBD1. This CDR3 comprises 15 residues. V was clipped by 0 bases and J by 5 bases; unmatched bases: 6. From germline, CDR1 is SGDLS and CDR2 YYNGEE. Here the CDR3 DNA reads TGTGCCAGCAGCGTAGGGGGCAGGGGGCAGGAGACCCAGTACTTC. This encodes CASSVGGRGQETQYF.

This clone was counted a single time. The V gene is TRBV12-3 or TRBV12-4, the J gene TRBJ1-2; 9 nucleotides match TRBD1. Trimming took 3 bases from V and 8 from J; bases not matched to a gene: 4. The CDR3 extends over 13 amino acids. The CDR3, as DNA: TGTGCCAGCAGTTTCCGACAGGGGGGCGGCTACACCTTC. This gives the protein CASSFRQGGGYTF.

The rearrangement uses TRBV11-1 and TRBJ2-2; tentative D call: TRBD1 (6 bases). V was trimmed by 0 bases and J by 3 bases, leaving 11 bases between them. Germline V gene sequence: CDR1 SGHAT, CDR2 FQDESV (reference sequence). CDR3 size: 16 residues. Written as DNA, the CDR3 is TGTGCCAGCAGCTTAGCGTCAGGGGCGCACACCGGGGAGCTGTTTTTT. It codes for CASSLASGAHTGELFF.

The rearrangement joins TRBV2 to TRBJ2-6; TRBD2 is a possible D gene (5 bases). Between the trimmed V and J ends, which lost 2 bases and 1 base, there was a span of 6 bases. The CDR3 is 15 residues long. CDR1 and CDR2 (germline): SNHLY, FYNNEI. For the CDR3, the DNA is TGTGCCAGCAGTGAAACGGGATCTGGGGCCAACGTCCTGACTTTC. It codes for CASSETGSGANVLTF.

J is TRBJ1-6 and V is TRBV3-1 (or the pseudogene TRBV3-2); 10 nucleotides match TRBD1. Unmatched junction bases numbered 4, after V lost 1 base and J lost 10 bases. Germline V gene sequence: CDR1 LGHDT, CDR2 YNNKEL (reference sequence). CDR3 length: 15 residues. Here the CDR3 reads CASSQGQGATSPLHF. The CDR3 coding sequence is TGTGCCAGCAGCCAAGGACAGGGGGCCACCTCACCCCTCCACTTT.

The chain employs TRBV7-9 and TRBJ1-5, with 7 bases that match TRBD1. Per the germline V gene, CDR1 is SEHNR and CDR2 is FQNEAQ (reference sequence). The CDR3 is made up of 14 amino acids. J lost 1 base, V lost 5 bases, and 2 bases had no gene match. The CDR3 here is CASSVQGSNQPQHF. For the CDR3, the DNA is TGTGCCAGCAGCGTACAGGGGAGCAATCAGCCCCAGCATTTT.

This rearrangement joins TRBV18 to TRBJ2-7, with a possible D match to TRBD1 (6 bases). The CDR3 runs 14 residues. V lost 3 bases, J lost 3 bases, and 12 bases lay in between. CDR1 and CDR2 from the germline V gene are KGHSH and LQKENI. CDR3 sequence (DNA): TGTGCCAGCTCACCTCGGGACATCAGCTACGAGCAGTACTTC. Residues: CASSPRDISYEQYF. Looking up the rest from reference TRBV18 and TRBJ2-7 gives the full variable domain: NAGVMQNPRHLVRRRGQEARLRCSPMKGHSHVYWYRQLPEEGLKFMVYLQKENIIDESGMPKERFSAEFPKEGPSILRIQQVVRGDSAAYFCASSPRDISYEQYFGPGTRLTVT.

The chain has TRBV19 and TRBJ2-5, with 8 bases that match TRBD1. Looked up from germline, CDR1 is LNHDA and CDR2 is SQIVND (reference sequence). The CDR3 sequence is 15 residues long. The V and J ends lost 5 bases and 5 bases, in that order; junction bases with no gene match: 10. CDR3 sequence reads: CASSVGQGVGETQYF. The CDR3 DNA follows: TGTGCCAGTAGTGTCGGACAGGGTGTGGGGGAGACCCAGTACTTC.

The V and J genes are TRBV24-1 and TRBJ1-2; D not certain. Germline V gene sequence: CDR1 KGHDR, CDR2 SFDVKD. V was clipped by 2 bases and J by 6 bases, with 9 bases between them. This CDR3 region has 13 residues. CDR3 region: CATSDSRTDGYTF. CDR3 DNA: TGTGCCACCAGTGATTCCCGGACGGATGGCTACACCTTC.

The chain links TRBV10-3 to TRBJ1-6, with a weak D call TRBD1 (5 bases). V was clipped by 2 bases and J by 10 bases, with 18 bases between them. Germline V lookup: CDR1 ENHRY, CDR2 SYGVKD. CDR3 length: 16 residues. The CDR3 DNA reads as TGTGCCATCAGTGAGAGGGGCCCTAAGAACGAATCACCCCTCCACTTT. Protein product: CAISERGPKNESPLHF.

The chain is built from TRBV6-5 and TRBJ1-1, with TRBD1 matching 10 bases. The CDR3 sequence is 15 residues long. The V segment lost 2 bases and the J segment 4 bases; nucleotides outside the gene matches: 4. In germline, CDR1 is MNHEY, CDR2 SVGAGI. This CDR3 reads CASSYHRTGGTEAFF. In nucleotides, the CDR3 is TGTGCCAGCAGTTACCACAGGACAGGGGGCACTGAAGCTTTCTTT.

The chain has TRBV12-3 or TRBV12-4 and TRBJ2-1; no firm D call. V shed 2 bases and J shed 10 bases, with 6 bases lying between them. CDR3 length equals 11 residues. CDR3 protein: CASSLTLEQFF. Written as DNA, the CDR3 is TGTGCCAGCAGTTTAACCCTCGAGCAGTTCTTC.

This clone was picked up many times. The chain uses TRBV15 and TRBJ2-7; D possibly corresponds to TRBD2 (7 bases). V shed 0 bases and J shed 5 bases, with 14 bases lying between them. CDR1 is LNHNV, CDR2 YYDKDF, per germline (reference sequence). The CDR3 loop spans 15 amino acids. This chain's CDR3 is CATSRDVGGPNEQYF. CDR3 bases: TGTGCCACCAGCAGAGATGTGGGGGGGCCTAACGAGCAGTACTTC.

The gene calls are TRBV7-3 and TRBJ1-5; D may be TRBD1 (6 bases). Germline assignment: CDR1 SGHTA and CDR2 FQGTGA. The CDR3 extends over 15 amino acids. V gave up 5 bases and J gave up 1 base, with 12 bases separating them. The CDR3, as DNA: TGTGCCAGCAGCCCGTCTAGGGGGAGCAATCAGCCCCAGCATTTT. Residues: CASSPSRGSNQPQHF.

This rearrangement joins TRBV9 to TRBJ2-2; 10 bases map to TRBD2. The V gene's germline CDR1 is SGDLS and CDR2 YYNGEE. The CDR3 extends over 17 amino acids. V shed 0 bases and J 4 bases; nucleotides not matched to a gene: 6. The CDR3 DNA is TGTGCCAGCAGCGTAGGAAAGCGGGGGGGCTTCACCGGGGAGCTGTTTTTT. It is translated as CASSVGKRGGFTGELFF. Combining the CDR3 with reference TRBV9 and TRBJ2-2 gives the whole variable domain DSGVTQTPKHLITATGQRVTLRCSPRSGDLSVYWYQQSLDQGLQFLIQYYNGEERAKGNILERFSAQQFPDLHSELNLSSLELGDSALYFCASSVGKRGGFTGELFFGEGSRLTVL.

The genes are TRBV29-1 and TRBJ1-2; possibly TRBD1 for D (5 bases). V was cut by 0 bases and J by 1 base, with 9 bases left in between. The CDR3 consists of 14 residues. The germline CDR1 and CDR2 sequences are SQVTM and ANQGSEA. CDR3 sequence: CSVEDRGGNYGYTF. CDR3 sequence (DNA): TGCAGCGTTGAAGATCGTGGGGGTAACTATGGCTACACCTTC.

The chain is built from TRBV4-3 and TRBJ1-2; weak D call: TRBD1 (5 bases). V lost 0 bases, J lost 4 bases, and 9 bases lay in between. Germline CDR1 is LGHNA and CDR2 is YSLEER. This CDR3 region has 14 residues. The CDR3 DNA follows: TGCGCCAGCAGCCAAGAGTTGGGGCCCTATGGCTACACCTTC. It is translated as CASSQELGPYGYTF.

This rearrangement joins TRBV23-1 to TRBJ1-2; 10 bases are shared with TRBD1. TRBV23-1 is marked as an open reading frame, function uncertain. The CDR3 is 16 amino acids. Trimming took 3 bases from V and 0 from J; bases not matched to a gene: 4. This CDR3 is CASSQDRGATNYGYTF. As DNA, the CDR3 is TGCGCCAGCAGTCAGGACAGGGGGGCGACTAACTATGGCTACACCTTC.

The rearrangement links TRBV7-8 to TRBJ2-1; 9 nucleotides align to TRBD2. The germline gives CDR1 SGHVS, CDR2 FQNEAQ. This CDR3 has 17 amino acids. J gave up 3 bases and V 5 bases, and 11 bases lay outside the gene matches. The CDR3 here is CASSPKPGTSSYNEQFF. CDR3 coding DNA: TGTGCCAGCAGCCCGAAGCCCGGGACTAGCAGCTACAATGAGCAGTTCTTC.